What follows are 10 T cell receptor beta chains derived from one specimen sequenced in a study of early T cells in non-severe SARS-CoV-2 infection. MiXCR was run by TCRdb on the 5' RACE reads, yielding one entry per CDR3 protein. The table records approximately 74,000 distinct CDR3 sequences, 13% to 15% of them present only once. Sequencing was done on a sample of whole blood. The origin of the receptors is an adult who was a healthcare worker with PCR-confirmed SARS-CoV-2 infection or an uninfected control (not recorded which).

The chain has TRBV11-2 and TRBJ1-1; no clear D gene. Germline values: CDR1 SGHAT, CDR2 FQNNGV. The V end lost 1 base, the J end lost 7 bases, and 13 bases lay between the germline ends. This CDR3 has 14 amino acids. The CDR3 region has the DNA TGTGCCAGCAGCTTAGTTTACGGGGTGGGTGAAGCTTTCTTT. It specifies CASSLVYGVGEAFF.

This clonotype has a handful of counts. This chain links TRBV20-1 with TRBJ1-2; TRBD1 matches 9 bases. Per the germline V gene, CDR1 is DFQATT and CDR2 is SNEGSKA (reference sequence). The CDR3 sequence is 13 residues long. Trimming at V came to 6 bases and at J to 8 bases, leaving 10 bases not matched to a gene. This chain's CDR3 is CSAPAGTGNGYTF. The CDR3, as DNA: TGCAGTGCCCCGGCCGGGACAGGGAACGGCTACACCTTC.

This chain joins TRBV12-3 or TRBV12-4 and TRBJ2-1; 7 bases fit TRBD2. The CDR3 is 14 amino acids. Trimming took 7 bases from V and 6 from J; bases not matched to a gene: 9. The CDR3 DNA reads TGTGCCAGCACGACGGGGGACTACTCCAATGAGCAGTTCTTC. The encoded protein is CASTTGDYSNEQFF.

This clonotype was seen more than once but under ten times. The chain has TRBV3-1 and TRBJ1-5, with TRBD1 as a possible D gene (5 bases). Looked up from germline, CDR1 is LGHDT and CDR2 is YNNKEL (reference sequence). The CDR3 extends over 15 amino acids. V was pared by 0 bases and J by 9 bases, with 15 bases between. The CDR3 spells CASSQDRGLETPQHF. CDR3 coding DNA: TGTGCCAGCAGCCAAGATCGGGGCTTGGAGACGCCCCAGCATTTT.

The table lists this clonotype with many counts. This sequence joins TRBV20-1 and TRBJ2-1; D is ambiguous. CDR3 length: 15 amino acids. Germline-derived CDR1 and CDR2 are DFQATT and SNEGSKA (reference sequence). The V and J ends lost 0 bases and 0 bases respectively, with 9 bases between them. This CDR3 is CSARDPGSSYNEQFF. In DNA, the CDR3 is TGCAGTGCTAGAGATCCGGGTAGCTCCTACAATGAGCAGTTCTTC.

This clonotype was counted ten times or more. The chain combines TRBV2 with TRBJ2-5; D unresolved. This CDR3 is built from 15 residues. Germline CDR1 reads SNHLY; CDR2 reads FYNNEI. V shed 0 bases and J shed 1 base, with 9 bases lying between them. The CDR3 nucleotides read TGTGCCAGCAGTGAAGCGCTTTGGGTCCAAGAGACCCAGTACTTC. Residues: CASSEALWVQETQYF. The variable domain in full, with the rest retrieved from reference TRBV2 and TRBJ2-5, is EPEVTQTPSHQVTQMGQEVILRCVPISNHLYFYWYRQILGQKVEFLVSFYNNEISEKSEIFDDQFSVERPDGSNFTLKIRSTKLEDSAMYFCASSEALWVQETQYFGPGTRLLVL.

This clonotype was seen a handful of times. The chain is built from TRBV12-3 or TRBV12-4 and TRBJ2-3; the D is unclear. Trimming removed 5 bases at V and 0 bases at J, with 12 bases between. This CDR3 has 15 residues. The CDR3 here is CASSPPKPSTDTQYF. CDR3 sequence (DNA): TGTGCCAGCAGTCCCCCGAAACCTAGCACAGATACGCAGTATTTT.

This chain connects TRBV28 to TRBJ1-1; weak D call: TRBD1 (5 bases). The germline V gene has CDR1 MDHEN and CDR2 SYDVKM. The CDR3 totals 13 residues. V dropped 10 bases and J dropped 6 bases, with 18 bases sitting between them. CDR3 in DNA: TGTGCCACGGACACCACCTTTGGGGCTGAAGCTTTCTTT. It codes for CATDTTFGAEAFF.

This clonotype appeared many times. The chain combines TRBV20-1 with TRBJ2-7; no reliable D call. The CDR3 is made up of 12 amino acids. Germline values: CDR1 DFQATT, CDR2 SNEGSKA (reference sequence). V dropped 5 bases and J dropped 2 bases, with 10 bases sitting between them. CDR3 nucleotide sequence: TGCAGTGCTCACCGGATCGCCTACGAGCAGTACTTC. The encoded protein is CSAHRIAYEQYF.

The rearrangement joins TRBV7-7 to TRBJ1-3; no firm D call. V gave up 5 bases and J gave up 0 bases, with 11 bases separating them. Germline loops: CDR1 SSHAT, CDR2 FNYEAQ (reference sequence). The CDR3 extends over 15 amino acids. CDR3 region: CASSPIGSSGNTIYF. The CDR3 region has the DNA TGTGCCAGCAGCCCCATCGGCTCCTCTGGAAACACCATATATTTT.